Reported below is one T cell receptor (beta chain). What antigen it recognizes has not been identified. Per-nucleotide qualities are absent, and no much larger clonotype sits a single base away. V sheds 4 bases and J sheds 2 bases, leaving 9 bases between their ends. Spanning cysteine to phenylalanine, the CDR3 consists of 13 amino acids. Only CDR3 DNA is held: 39 bases, read in frame from base 1. From a lookup of the germline V gene (reference sequence), CDR1 and CDR2 are SGHNT and YYREEE. The record originates from a study of cytomegalovirus exposure and HLA in healthy donors (dated by TCRdb to about 2017). About the study as a whole: An earlier analysis of some 600 of the donors reported 250 to 350 Gb of sequence data and around 120 million unique TCR beta sequences obtained from 150 million to 200 million T cells. HLA typing included class I and class II loci at four-digit resolution. In an earlier analysis of roughly 580 of the donors, high-throughput TCR beta sequencing was used to judge whether each TCR beta V gene segment behaved as functional or pseudogenic. To predict cytomegalovirus infection status, the study combined high-throughput TCR immunosequencing, statistical association of individual TCRs with disease status, and machine learning. All discovery cohort repertoires had been generated using a single sequencing platform. In the later analysis, no new phenotypic data were used to find candidate immune exposures; instead, reliance was placed on TCR beta sequences and their occurrence across donors. Among several hundred genotyped donors of the cohort, an average of about 220,000 unique TCR beta nucleotide sequences was sequenced per donor, of which 15% to 20% were non-productive. The study aimed to test whether cataloging public T cell receptors could reveal signatures of past pathogen exposure. Several DR-DQ haplotypes were handled as single units for association and clustering because linkage in the cohort was strong. A later analysis re-examined previously published TCR beta repertoires from just over 650 donors and added high-resolution HLA genotyping to investigate patterns of TCR occurrence. The number of typed donors differed by locus: about 620-640 for A, B, C, DRB1 and DQB1; some 500 for DQA1; approximately 600 for DPA1; and about 450 for DPB1. An early release that covered approximately 600 HLA-typed donors contained approximately 300 gigabases of sequencing data and about 93 million unique TCR sequences. Alongside the repertoire data, information on donor age, sex, ethnicity and CMV serostatus was compiled. The genetic ancestry cluster associated with self-reported Caucasian donors included around 76% of the roughly 400 genotyped donors. Along with the approximately 670-subject first cohort, a separate validation cohort of around 120 different subjects was used. The T cell repertoires of 666 subjects were profiled by immunosequencing and related to cytomegalovirus serostatus. A later genetic analysis used genome-wide SNP genotypes for about three fifths of the roughly 700 donors, treating that subset as a discovery cohort.

Beyond this particular receptor, the publication reports: In vitro tests confirmed that a few of the cytomegalovirus-associated TCR beta chains recognize cytomegalovirus antigens. CMV serostatus was the only immune exposure information available for the cohort. The study gave a list of under 200 TCR beta chains associated with cytomegalovirus. Because HLA typing was unavailable for some donors at each locus, only the typed subset was used in association tests. The cohort was sequenced for TCR beta chains only, and without alpha or paired-chain data the features that could be detected were limited. In a later analysis, the rate of TCR association differed among HLA loci, with DRB1 alleles having the most associated TCRs and HLA-C alleles having the fewest. In a later analysis, HLA-associated TCR beta chains were found to be more clonally expanded and to have lower generation probabilities than equally common non-associated chains. A later genetic analysis reported fewer N-insertions in productive TCRs among donors in an Asian-associated ancestry cluster than the approximately 700-donor mean. In a later analysis, some 17,000 TCR beta sequences were associated with specific HLA alleles at a false discovery rate of 0.05. Assigning TCR associations to individual alleles was difficult when HLA alleles, especially DR and DQ, strongly co-occurred. An earlier analysis of some 590 of the donors showed that most TCR beta V segments appeared in productive rearrangements either about 87% or about 30% of the time, which broadly matched IMGT annotations. Some IMGT-functional V segments, including TRBV6-2 and TRBV6-3, could not be told apart with the 87-base-pair reads, so those segments were excluded. A later analysis found that most CMV-associated TCR beta chains appeared HLA-restricted, with HLA associations seemingly driven largely by CMV exposure. A further reported finding was that TCR beta sequences accurately predicted the HLA-A and HLA-B alleles for most subjects in the first cohort. Correlated functional status among segregating V segments might be attributable to linkage disequilibrium, but an unknown experimental factor could not be ruled out. Most TCR sequences were observed very rarely across donors, whereas some public TCRs were present in many individuals. A cluster of highly shared sequence variants was judged likely to be a technical artifact of the sequencing pipeline. Around 16 rarely observed V segments, including chromosome 9 orphons, were excluded from the earlier analysis of about 610 of the donors because counts were too low. An association between a missense DCLRE1C variant and V-gene and J-gene trimming of TCR beta chains was found in a later genetic analysis and replicated in an independent cohort. Several of the top co-occurrence clusters appeared to be linked to parvovirus B19, influenza, CMV and Epstein-Barr virus, according to a later analysis. The classifier was reported to diagnose cytomegalovirus status with high specificity and sensitivity in both the original cohort and the validation cohort. Roughly uniform sequencing depth across donors was assumed in presence/absence analyses, although this assumption may not hold. According to the authors, the approach could potentially be generalized to other disease states and immunological phenotypes.

Library creation used the immunoSEQ multiplex PCR assay. The multiplex PCR relied on a mix of 60 forward primers for TCR Vbeta segments and 13 reverse primers for TCR Jbeta segments. The CDR3 region of rearranged TCR beta genes was amplified from genomic DNA by a multiplex PCR assay. Amplified TCR beta libraries were sequenced as 87-base-pair reads on the Illumina HiSeq System. Per the source publication's procedure: Across the roughly 700 repertoires, a later analysis counted some 80 million unique TCR beta chains, some 11 million of which were shared by at least two donors. To remove PCR and sequencing errors, raw reads were error-corrected and collapsed into unique sequences using a nearest-neighbor algorithm that merged closely related sequences. To assign V, D and J gene segments, CDR3 sequences were aligned to IMGT reference sequences. For a sequence to be retained, at least a six-nucleotide match to both a V gene segment and a J gene segment was required. Rearrangements were classified as productive when the CDR3 lacked stop codons and remained in frame with V and J, and all other rearrangements were classified as non-productive. CDR3 was defined according to IMGT convention as the region running from the second conserved V-encoded cysteine to the conserved J-encoded phenylalanine. The earlier analysis of about 610 of the donors excluded sequences that lacked an unambiguous match to a single V gene segment. An earlier analysis of about 590 of the donors classified V segments as functional when productive rearrangements were above 56.7% and as segregating when the standard deviation between donors was above 5%. A statistical classification framework was built for diagnosing cytomegalovirus status from the catalog of TCR beta chain sequences. A later analysis assigned V and J genes by comparing TCR nucleotide sequences with IMGT/GENE-DB human TR gene sequences. Using the TCRdist pipeline, a later analysis assigned CDR3 sequences along with most-parsimonious VDJ recombination scenarios. In a later analysis, every TCR beta chain was defined by the combination of its CDR3 amino acid sequence and its V-gene family, and reads without a unique V-gene family were dropped. To address suspected cross-contamination and a sequencing artifact, a later analysis removed several hundred highly shared, low-generation-probability nucleotide sequences. In a later analysis, a clonal expansion index for each public chain was calculated from normalized within-repertoire ranks of inferred template counts. A later analysis computed generation probabilities with a VDJ recombination model fitted to out-of-frame rearrangements, and checked the results against IGoR. A later analysis scored TCR-TCR, TCR-HLA and TCR-CMV co-occurrence with hypergeometric tests, applying a repertoire-size bias correction to TCR pairs. False discovery rates were estimated in a later analysis by permuting HLA or CMV assignments 20 times. A later analysis grouped co-occurring TCRs with DBSCAN, adding TCRdist sequence similarity when clustering within HLA-allele-positive subsets. Repertoires with fewer than 30,000 or more than 120,000 public chains were left out of co-occurrence clustering, as were four to six repertoires with anomalous nucleotide sharing. TCRdb carries this immuneACCESS record with in-frame sequences only. Its versions omit some clonotypes, under half of them owing to an unresolved V gene in the studies checked, with the rest unexplained. Clone size and the V and J calls come from that table; the DNA yielded D and trimming. The sample table holds around 150,000 clones, of which approximately 85% were seen once. The top ten clonotypes cover approximately 2% of the sample.

The cohort was made up of around 720 healthy bone marrow donors. At the time of sampling, all cohort members were nominally healthy, though unrecorded immune exposures were likely present. The donor was CMV seropositive and belonged to the group of a few hundred seropositive cohort members. A peripheral blood sample was collected from each donor, and TCR beta sequencing was performed on peripheral blood mononuclear cells. Genomic DNA extraction from the blood cell samples was performed with the Qiagen DNeasy Blood Extraction Kit. The sequenced material came from PBMCs. This TCR came from a young man in good health and CMV-seropositive. The chain employs TRBV5-4 and TRBJ1-2; 5 matching bases give a weak D call of TRBD1. Here the CDR3 is given as CASSADRNYGYTF. The DNA sequence is as follows: TGTGCCAGCAGCGCCGACAGAAACTATGGCTACACCTTC.